One T cell receptor beta chain is described in this entry. The data originate from a study of blood T cell repertoires in COVID-19. As for the study in general: COVID-19 samples from acute and convalescent phases originated in the United States, Italy and Spain.

The protocol was immunoSEQ multiplex PCR, while the TCRdb copy is restricted to in-frame clones and leaves out a portion. The sample lists 200,000 to 300,000 clones, 70% to 85% occurring once. CDR1 is SGHNT, CDR2 YENEEA, per germline. V was clipped by 0 bases and J by 6 bases, with 9 bases between them. CDR3 length: 14 amino acids. The clonotype originates from a man aged 40-49 years who had recovered from COVID-19. The V call is TRBV11-3, the J call TRBJ2-1, with D unclear. The sequenced sample was peripheral blood. The CDR3 bases are TGTGCCAGCAGCTTAGATTCCCCGGGCAATGAGCAGTTCTTC. Encoded protein: CASSLDSPGNEQFF.